Listed below are T cell receptor beta chains from one sample, sequenced in a study of T cell responses to AZD1222 COVID-19 vaccine. This table comes from immunoSEQ multiplex PCR, and its TCRdb copy is limited to in-frame clones, with some not included. The sample gives around 80,000 clones, approximately 85% of which show up once; roughly 9.4% is in the top ten. The sample consisted of peripheral blood, taken on day 0 of AZD1222 vaccination. These receptors came from an adult in good health. Each CDR3 is given with its conserved first and last residue. Fields, in order: V gene, J gene, CDR3 protein.

V: TRBV11-3
J: TRBJ2-7
CDR3: CASSPGQGYEQYF

V: TRBV6-5
J: TRBJ1-5
CDR3: CASSSSATSGPQHF

V: TRBV13
J: TRBJ2-1
CDR3: CASSLYGTTNLDEQFF

V: TRBV5-6
J: TRBJ2-7
CDR3: CASNTGLAGVEQYF

V: TRBV7-7
J: TRBJ2-5
CDR3: CASSTRHGTSGNIETQYF

V: TRBV5-4
J: TRBJ2-3
CDR3: CASSRERADTQYF

V: TRBV5-1
J: TRBJ1-1
CDR3: CASSRTTGVGTEAFF

V: TRBV5-1
J: TRBJ1-3
CDR3: CASSLDAALTGNTIYF

V: TRBV7-2
J: TRBJ2-2
CDR3: CASSLEAIGGELFF

V: TRBV7-8
J: TRBJ1-1
CDR3: CASSPTAVNTEAFF

V: TRBV6-5
J: TRBJ1-4
CDR3: CASSSGRATNEKLFF

V: TRBV7-2
J: TRBJ1-2
CDR3: CASSLRQDGNGYTF

V: TRBV11-3
J: TRBJ2-1
CDR3: CASSSMSSQTGSYNEQFF

V: TRBV27
J: TRBJ2-5
CDR3: CASSPTGAVGTQYF

V: TRBV27
J: TRBJ1-5
CDR3: CASSLWGSQGAGNQPQHF

V: TRBV9
J: TRBJ1-1
CDR3: CASSVEQGGTEAFF

V: TRBV28
J: TRBJ2-2
CDR3: CASSIFSGELFF

V: TRBV24-1
J: TRBJ2-2
CDR3: CATSPLGGTGELFF

V: TRBV3-1/TRBV3-2
J: TRBJ2-3
CDR3: CASRQSRADTQYF

V: TRBV28
J: TRBJ2-2
CDR3: CASSLAGARTGELFF

V: TRBV10-3
J: TRBJ1-1
CDR3: CAISTNRAMNTEAFF

V: TRBV30
J: TRBJ2-7
CDR3: CAWQGGVYEQYF

V: TRBV3-1/TRBV3-2
J: TRBJ2-1
CDR3: CASSLFSGRAFFNEQFF

V: TRBV18
J: TRBJ2-3
CDR3: CASSPGPTRPAQYF

V: TRBV11-3
J: TRBJ1-1
CDR3: CAKPGRTGDLNTEAFF

V: TRBV12-3/TRBV12-4
J: TRBJ2-1
CDR3: CASSLSAYNEQFF

V: TRBV4-2
J: TRBJ1-1
CDR3: CASSQDERDTEAFF

V: TRBV7-3
J: TRBJ2-2
CDR3: CASSLNALDTGELFF

V: TRBV5-8
J: TRBJ2-6
CDR3: CASSNEPGQRIISGANVLTF

V: TRBV15
J: TRBJ2-5
CDR3: CATSRDRVETQYF

V: TRBV6-5
J: TRBJ1-4
CDR3: CASSFRGPREKLFF

V: TRBV9
J: TRBJ1-2
CDR3: CASSVDRVLGGYTF

V: TRBV29-1
J: TRBJ2-3
CDR3: CSVEQGAGDTQYF

V: TRBV5-1
J: TRBJ2-5
CDR3: CASRGQETQYF

V: TRBV7-2
J: TRBJ1-3
CDR3: CTSTRSSGNTIYF

V: TRBV19
J: TRBJ1-1
CDR3: CASSITGPNTEAFF

V: TRBV5-6
J: TRBJ2-1
CDR3: CASSPWGIYNEQFF

V: TRBV19
J: TRBJ2-7
CDR3: CASSTSTTRYEQYF

V: TRBV9
J: TRBJ1-1
CDR3: CASSPTGGSNTEAFF

V: TRBV24-1
J: TRBJ2-5
CDR3: CATSSLAGARETQYF

V: TRBV6-5
J: TRBJ1-4
CDR3: CASSAQEATTRLFF

V: TRBV5-6
J: TRBJ1-3
CDR3: CASRDNRVGSPGNTIYF

V: TRBV5-4
J: TRBJ2-3
CDR3: CASSLMTDTQYF

V: TRBV29-1
J: TRBJ2-1
CDR3: CIGWSSYNEQFF

V: TRBV27
J: TRBJ1-5
CDR3: CASSPNLNQPQHF

V: TRBV12-5
J: TRBJ1-5
CDR3: CASGATTGNQPQHF

V: TRBV7-2
J: TRBJ1-1
CDR3: CASTSSWGRLDTEAFF

V: TRBV24-1
J: TRBJ2-1
CDR3: CATMGSLDRTSPYNEQFF

V: TRBV10-1
J: TRBJ2-4
CDR3: CASSDPLRNIQYF

V: TRBV5-1
J: TRBJ1-1
CDR3: CASSLSYVNTEAFF

V: TRBV6-5
J: TRBJ1-3
CDR3: CASNQGSGNTIYF

V: TRBV12-1
J: TRBJ2-5
CDR3: CASSFAQETQYF

V: TRBV6-5
J: TRBJ2-2
CDR3: CASSSWRPNTGELFF